This T cell receptor beta chain was found in a study of T cells in Graves' hyperthyroidism and ophthalmopathy. This CDR3 contains 18 residues. V dropped 3 bases and J dropped 0; count of bases not matched to a gene: 14. Looked up from germline, CDR1 is MNHEY and CDR2 is SVGEGT. TCR beta CDR3 sequences were amplified from RNA transcripts. The HTBI primer set served for first-round RT-PCR of the TCR CDR3. TCRdb re-analysed the multiplex PCR reads in MiXCR, keeping a single row per CDR3 protein. The table shows hundreds of thousands of distinct CDR3 sequences, with approximately 15% occurring only once. At least ten counts were recorded for this clonotype.

The chain employs TRBV6-2 or TRBV6-3 and TRBJ2-7; 7 bases match TRBD1. The receptor comes from a middle-aged woman with Graves' ophthalmopathy. Sequenced sample: blood. CDR3 sequence (DNA): TGTGCCAGCAGTTATATAGCCCCCGGACAGGCGGGCTCCTACGAGCAGTACTTC. This sequence encodes CASSYIAPGQAGSYEQYF.